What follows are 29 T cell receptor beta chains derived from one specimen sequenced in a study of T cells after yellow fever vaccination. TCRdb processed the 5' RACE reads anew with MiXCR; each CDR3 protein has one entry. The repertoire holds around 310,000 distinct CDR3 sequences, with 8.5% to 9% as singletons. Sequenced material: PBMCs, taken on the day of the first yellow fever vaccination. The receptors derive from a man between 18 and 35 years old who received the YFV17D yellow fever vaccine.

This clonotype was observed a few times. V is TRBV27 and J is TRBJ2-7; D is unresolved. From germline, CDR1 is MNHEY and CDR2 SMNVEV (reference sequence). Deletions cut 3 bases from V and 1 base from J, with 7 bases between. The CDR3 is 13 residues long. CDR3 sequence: CASSLRISYEQYF. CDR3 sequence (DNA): TGTGCCAGCAGTTTGCGGATATCCTACGAGCAGTACTTC.

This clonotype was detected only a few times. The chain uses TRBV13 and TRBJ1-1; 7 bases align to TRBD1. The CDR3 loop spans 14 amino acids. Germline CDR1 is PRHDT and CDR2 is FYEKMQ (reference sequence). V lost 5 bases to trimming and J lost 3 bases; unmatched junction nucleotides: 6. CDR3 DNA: TGTGCCAGCAGCCCAATAACAGGGGACACTGAAGCTTTCTTT. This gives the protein CASSPITGDTEAFF.

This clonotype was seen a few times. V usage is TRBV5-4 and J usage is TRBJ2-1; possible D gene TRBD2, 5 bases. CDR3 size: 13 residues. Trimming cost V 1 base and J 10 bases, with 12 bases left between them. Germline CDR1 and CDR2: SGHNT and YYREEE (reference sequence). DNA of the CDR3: TGTGCCAGCAGCTTGTTTCAAACGGGGGAGCAGTTCTTC. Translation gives CASSLFQTGEQFF. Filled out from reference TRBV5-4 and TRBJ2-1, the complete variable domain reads ETGVTQSPTHLIKTRGQQVTLRCSSQSGHNTVSWYQQALGQGPQFIFQYYREEENGRGNFPPRFSGLQFPNYSSELNVNALELDDSALYLCASSLFQTGEQFFGPGTRLTVL.

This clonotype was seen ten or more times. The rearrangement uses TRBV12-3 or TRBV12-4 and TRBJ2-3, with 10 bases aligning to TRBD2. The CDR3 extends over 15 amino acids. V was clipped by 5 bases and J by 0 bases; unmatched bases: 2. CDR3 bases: TGTGCCAGCAGTCAGACTAGCGGGAGCACAGATACGCAGTATTTT. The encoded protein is CASSQTSGSTDTQYF.

CDR3: CASSFDRRGNTEAFF. The CDR3 DNA is TGTGCCAGCAGTTTCGATCGGAGGGGGAACACTGAAGCTTTCTTT. V gene TRBV6-5 combines with J gene TRBJ1-1; tentative D call: TRBD1 (5 bases). The V end was cut by 4 bases, the J end by 1 base, with 13 bases between. The CDR3 has 15 amino acids. Germline-derived CDR1 and CDR2 are MNHEY and SVGAGI.

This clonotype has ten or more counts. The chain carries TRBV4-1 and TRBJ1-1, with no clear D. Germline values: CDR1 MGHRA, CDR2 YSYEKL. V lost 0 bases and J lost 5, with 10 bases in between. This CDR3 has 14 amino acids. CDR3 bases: TGCGCCAGCAGCCAAGATCGGGGAGATACTGAAGCTTTCTTT. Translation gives CASSQDRGDTEAFF.

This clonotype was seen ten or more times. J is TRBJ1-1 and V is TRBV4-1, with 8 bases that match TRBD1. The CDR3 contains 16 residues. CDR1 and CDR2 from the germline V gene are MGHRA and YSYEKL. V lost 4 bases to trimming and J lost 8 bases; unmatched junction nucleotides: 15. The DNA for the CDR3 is TGCGCCAGCAGCCCCAAACCGGGACAGGAGGTTATCGAAGCTTTCTTT. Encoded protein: CASSPKPGQEVIEAFF.

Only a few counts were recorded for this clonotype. This CDR3 reads CASSYQPAYGYTF. The DNA of the CDR3 is TGTGCCAGCAGTTACCAACCAGCGTATGGCTACACCTTC. J is TRBJ1-2 and V is TRBV6-2 or TRBV6-3; no clear D gene. V lost 2 bases, J lost 5 bases, and 9 bases lay in between. CDR1 is MNHEY, CDR2 SVGEGT, per germline. The CDR3 extends over 13 amino acids.

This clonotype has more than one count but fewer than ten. CDR3 protein: CASSSPLRDYHTQYF. CDR3 in DNA: TGCGCCAGCAGCTCCCCTCTTCGGGACTACCACACACAGTATTTT. The rearrangement links TRBV5-1 to TRBJ2-3; 7 bases align to TRBD2. CDR1 is SGHRS and CDR2 is YFSETQ in the germline V gene. With V trimmed by 3 bases and J by 12 bases, 16 bases remained unmatched. The CDR3 contains 15 residues.

The CDR3 region is CASLSPDYNQPQHF. The CDR3 bases are TGTGCCAGCCTTTCCCCGGATTACAATCAGCCCCAGCATTTT. The chain carries TRBV6-1 and TRBJ1-5; no clear D. The CDR3 length is 14 residues. Germline lookup yields CDR1 MNHNS and CDR2 SASEGT. Between the trimmed V and J ends, which lost 8 bases and 3 bases, there was a span of 14 bases.

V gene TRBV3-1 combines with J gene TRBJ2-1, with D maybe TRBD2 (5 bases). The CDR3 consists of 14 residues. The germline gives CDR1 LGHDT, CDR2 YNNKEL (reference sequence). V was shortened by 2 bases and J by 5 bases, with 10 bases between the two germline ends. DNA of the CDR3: TGTGCCAGCAGCCAAATAACGGGGAACAATGAGCAGTTCTTC. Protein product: CASSQITGNNEQFF.

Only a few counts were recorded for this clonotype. As DNA, the CDR3 is TGTGCCAGCAGTTACCGGCGAGAAGAGACCCAGTACTTC. Its translation: CASSYRREETQYF. The chain uses TRBV6-5 and TRBJ2-5; D call uncertain. Deletions cut 2 bases from V and 3 bases from J, with 7 bases between. The CDR3 contains 13 residues. Germline CDR1 is MNHEY and CDR2 is SVGAGI.

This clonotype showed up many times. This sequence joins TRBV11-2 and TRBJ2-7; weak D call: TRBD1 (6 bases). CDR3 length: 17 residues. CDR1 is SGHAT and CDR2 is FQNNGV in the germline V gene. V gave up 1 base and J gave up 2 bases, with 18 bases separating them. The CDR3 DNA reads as TGTGCCAGCAGCTTAGGGGGATATACAGGGATTCCCTACGAGCAGTACTTC. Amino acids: CASSLGGYTGIPYEQYF.

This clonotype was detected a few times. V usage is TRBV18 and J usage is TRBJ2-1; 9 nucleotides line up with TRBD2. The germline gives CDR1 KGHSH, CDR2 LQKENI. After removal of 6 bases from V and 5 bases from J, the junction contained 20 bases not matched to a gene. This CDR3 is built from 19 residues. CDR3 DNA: TGTGCCAGCTCGCGCGGTGTTGTAGCGGGGGCAGTCGCCAACAATGAGCAGTTCTTC. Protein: CASSRGVVAGAVANNEQFF.

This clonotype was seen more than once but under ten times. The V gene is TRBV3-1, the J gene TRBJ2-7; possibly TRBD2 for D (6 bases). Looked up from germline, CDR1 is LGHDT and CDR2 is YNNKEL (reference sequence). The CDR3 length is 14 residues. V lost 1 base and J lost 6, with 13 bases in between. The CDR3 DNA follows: TGTGCCAGCAGCCAAGGGATGCGAGCGGGCGAGCAGTACGTC. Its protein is CASSQGMRAGEQYV.

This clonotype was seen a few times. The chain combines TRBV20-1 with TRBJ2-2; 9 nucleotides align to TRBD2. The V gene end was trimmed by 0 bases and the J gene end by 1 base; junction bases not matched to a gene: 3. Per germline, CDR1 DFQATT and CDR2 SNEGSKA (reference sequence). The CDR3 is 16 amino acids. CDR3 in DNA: TGCAGTGCTAGAGATCGTAGCGGGGGGAACACCGGGGAGCTGTTTTTT. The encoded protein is CSARDRSGGNTGELFF.

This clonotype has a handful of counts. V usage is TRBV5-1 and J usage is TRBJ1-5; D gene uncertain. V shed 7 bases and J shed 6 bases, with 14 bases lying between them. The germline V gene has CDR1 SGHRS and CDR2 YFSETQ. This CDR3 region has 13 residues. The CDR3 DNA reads TGCGCCAGCCGCCCCGATCTCGGTCAGCCCCAGCATTTT. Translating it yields CASRPDLGQPQHF.

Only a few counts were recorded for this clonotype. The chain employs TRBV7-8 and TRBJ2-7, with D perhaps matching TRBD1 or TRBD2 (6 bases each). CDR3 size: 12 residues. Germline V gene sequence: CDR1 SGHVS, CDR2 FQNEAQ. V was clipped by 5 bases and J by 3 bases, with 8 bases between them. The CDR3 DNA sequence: TGTGCCAGCAGCCGGGGGCTCTACGAGCAGTACGTC. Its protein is CASSRGLYEQYV.

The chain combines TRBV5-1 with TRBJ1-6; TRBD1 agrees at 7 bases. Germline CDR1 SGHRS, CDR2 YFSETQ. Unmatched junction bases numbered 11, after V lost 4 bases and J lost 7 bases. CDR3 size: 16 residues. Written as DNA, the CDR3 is TGCGCCAGCAGCCCGACCCGGACAGGCGGAAATTCACCCCTCCACTTT. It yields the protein CASSPTRTGGNSPLHF.

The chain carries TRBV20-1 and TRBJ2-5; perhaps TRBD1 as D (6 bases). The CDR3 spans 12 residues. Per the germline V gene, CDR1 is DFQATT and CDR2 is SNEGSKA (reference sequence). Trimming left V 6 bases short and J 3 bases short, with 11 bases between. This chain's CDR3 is CSARDTKETQYF. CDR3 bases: TGCAGTGCCAGGGACACGAAAGAGACCCAGTACTTC.

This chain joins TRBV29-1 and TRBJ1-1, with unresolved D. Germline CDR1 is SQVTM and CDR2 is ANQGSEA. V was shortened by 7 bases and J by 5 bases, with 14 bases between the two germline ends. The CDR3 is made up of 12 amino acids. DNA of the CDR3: TGCAGCGCCCTAAATGCGGCGACTGAAGCTTTCTTT. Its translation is CSALNAATEAFF.

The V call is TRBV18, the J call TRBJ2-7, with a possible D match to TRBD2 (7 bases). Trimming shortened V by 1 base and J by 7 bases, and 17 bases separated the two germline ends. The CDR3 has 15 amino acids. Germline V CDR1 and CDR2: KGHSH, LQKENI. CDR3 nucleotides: TGTGCCAGCTCACCACAACAGGGAGGGCTGGGGGAGCAGTACTTC. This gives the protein CASSPQQGGLGEQYF.

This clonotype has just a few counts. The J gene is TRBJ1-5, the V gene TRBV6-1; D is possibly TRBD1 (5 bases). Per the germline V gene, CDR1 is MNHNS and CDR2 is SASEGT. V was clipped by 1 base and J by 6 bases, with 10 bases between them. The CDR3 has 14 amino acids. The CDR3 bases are TGTGCCAGCAGTGAAGGGGGGTCTCGTCAGCCCCAGCATTTT. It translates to CASSEGGSRQPQHF.

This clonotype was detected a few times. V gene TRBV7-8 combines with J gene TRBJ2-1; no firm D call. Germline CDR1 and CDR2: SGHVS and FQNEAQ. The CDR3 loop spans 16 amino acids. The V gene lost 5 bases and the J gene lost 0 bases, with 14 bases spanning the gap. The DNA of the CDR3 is TGTGCCAGCAGCACCTACAGATTCAGCTCCTACAATGAGCAGTTCTTC. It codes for CASSTYRFSSYNEQFF.

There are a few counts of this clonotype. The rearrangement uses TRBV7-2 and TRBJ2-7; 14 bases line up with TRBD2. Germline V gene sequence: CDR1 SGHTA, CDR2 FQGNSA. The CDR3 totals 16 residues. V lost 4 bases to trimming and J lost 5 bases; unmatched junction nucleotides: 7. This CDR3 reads CASSSGGLAGGHEQYF. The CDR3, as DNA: TGTGCCAGCAGCTCCGGCGGACTAGCGGGGGGTCACGAGCAGTACTTC.

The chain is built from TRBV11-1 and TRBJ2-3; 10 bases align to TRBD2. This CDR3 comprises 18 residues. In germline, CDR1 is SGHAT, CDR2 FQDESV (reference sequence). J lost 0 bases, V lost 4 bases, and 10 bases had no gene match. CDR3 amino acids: CASSSSVLAGASTDTQYF. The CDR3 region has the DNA TGTGCCAGCAGCTCCTCTGTTCTAGCGGGGGCAAGCACAGATACGCAGTATTTT.

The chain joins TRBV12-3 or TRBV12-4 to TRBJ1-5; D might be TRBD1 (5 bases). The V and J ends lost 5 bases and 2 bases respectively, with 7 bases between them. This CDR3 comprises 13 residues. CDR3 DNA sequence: TGTGCCAGCAGTACGACAGGCAATCAGCCCCAGCATTTT. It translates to CASSTTGNQPQHF.

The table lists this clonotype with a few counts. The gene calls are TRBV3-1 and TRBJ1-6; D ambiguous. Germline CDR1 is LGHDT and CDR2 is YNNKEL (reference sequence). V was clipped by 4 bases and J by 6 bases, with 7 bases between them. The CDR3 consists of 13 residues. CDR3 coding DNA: TGTGCCAGCAGCCTATTGACTAATTCACCCCTCCACTTT. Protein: CASSLLTNSPLHF.

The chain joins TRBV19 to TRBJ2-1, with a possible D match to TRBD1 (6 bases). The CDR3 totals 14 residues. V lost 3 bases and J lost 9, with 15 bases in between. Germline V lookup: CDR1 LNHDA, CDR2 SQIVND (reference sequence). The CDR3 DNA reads TGTGCCAGTAGTATTGCGGTCCCCAGGGGTGAGCAGTTCTTC. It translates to CASSIAVPRGEQFF.